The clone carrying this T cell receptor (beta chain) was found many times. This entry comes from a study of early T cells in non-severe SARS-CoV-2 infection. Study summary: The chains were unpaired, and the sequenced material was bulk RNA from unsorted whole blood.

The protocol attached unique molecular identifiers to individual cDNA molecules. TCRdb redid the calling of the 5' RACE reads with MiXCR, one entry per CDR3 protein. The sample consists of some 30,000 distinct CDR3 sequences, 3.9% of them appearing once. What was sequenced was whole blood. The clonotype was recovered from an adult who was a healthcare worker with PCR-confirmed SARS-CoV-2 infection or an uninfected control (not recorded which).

CDR3 residues: CASRLAGAPTGELFF. The CDR3 DNA follows: TGTGCCAGCAGGCTAGCGGGGGCCCCAACCGGGGAGCTGTTTTTT. The gene calls are TRBV7-2 and TRBJ2-2; 10 bases agree with TRBD2. V shed 6 bases, J shed 5 bases, and the junction held 6 bases outside the gene matches. This CDR3 has 15 residues. Germline CDR1 and CDR2: SGHTA and FQGNSA.